This T cell receptor beta chain was identified during a study of blood T cell repertoires in COVID-19. Study in general: COVID-19 samples, acute and convalescent, were from the United States, Italy and Spain.

TCRdb's copy holds only in-frame clones and misses some; the assay was immunoSEQ multiplex PCR. Among more than 10,000 clones, about 83% were seen once, and the ten largest hold around 25%. Germline V gene data show CDR1 as SGHAT and CDR2 as FQNNGV. After removal of 1 base from V and 4 bases from J, the junction contained 6 bases not matched to a gene. This CDR3 is built from 15 residues. Sequencing was performed on peripheral blood. The rearrangement links TRBV11-2 to TRBJ2-5; 7 bases fit TRBD1. The source of this sequence is a man aged 40-49 years with active or convalescent COVID-19. The CDR3 loop is CASSLVGGIGETQYF. The CDR3 DNA follows: TGTGCCAGCAGCTTAGTAGGGGGCATCGGAGAGACCCAGTACTTC.